The text below deals with one T cell receptor beta chain. These data belong to a study of T cell changes during pregnancy in multiple sclerosis. Method: immunoSEQ multiplex PCR; TCRdb's copy keeps in-frame clones and lacks some. The sample lists 80,000 to 95,000 clones; approximately 92% were seen once. This TCR was sampled from a female donor in good health, enrolled as a control in a pregnancy study. Source: peripheral blood, taken in the third trimester of pregnancy.

CDR3 sequence (DNA): TGCGCCAGCAGCCAGATCCAAGCGGACTACAATGAGCAGTTCTTC. Translated: CASSQIQADYNEQFF. The chain links TRBV4-1 to TRBJ2-1; D is possibly TRBD2 (5 bases). Trimming took off 3 bases at V and 3 bases at J, with 12 bases between the two ends. Germline loops: CDR1 MGHRA, CDR2 YSYEKL. The CDR3 sequence is 15 residues long.